A selection of T cell receptor beta chains follows, all from one sample in a study of OX40 agonist ivuxolimab in advanced cancers. Using immunoSEQ multiplex PCR, the repertoire was profiled, and TCRdb retains in-frame clones only, with some absent. Among 42,000 or so clones, 70% to 90% were seen once, and the ten largest hold 21%. Sequenced material: CD4+ or CD8+ T cells sorted from blood, taken in a trial of the OX40 agonist ivuxolimab. All receptors come from an adult with an advanced solid tumor such as melanoma, head and neck, liver or kidney cancer. Both conserved end residues are trimmed from each CDR3.

>TRBJ2-6|TRBV27
ASSLRGSGGTSSGANVLT
>TRBJ1-6|TRBV9
ASSDEYNSPLH
>TRBJ1-2|TRBV6-5
ASRPRQGVSGYT
>TRBJ1-3|TRBV9
ASSDTTGNTIY
>TRBJ1-1|TRBV19
ASKGVIGNTEAF
>TRBJ2-1|TRBV7-9
ASSLQGLGPNEQF
>TRBJ1-4|TRBV21-1
ASCSTRGYNEKLF
>TRBJ2-1|TRBV5-1
ASSLEGTWTDNEQF
>TRBJ1-5|TRBV4-1
ASSQGLSNQPQH
>TRBJ2-5|TRBV7-6
ASSQYRDQETQY
>TRBJ1-2|TRBV11-2
ASSYGTLNYGYT
>TRBJ2-7|TRBV7-9
ASSLVTSGASYEQY
>TRBJ1-2|TRBV6-5
ASSYFLTGGYT
>TRBJ2-7|TRBV4-1
ASSQGTGSIEQY
>TRBJ2-7|TRBV28
ASSHGLAGVKGWYEQY
>TRBJ2-5|TRBV4-3
ASSQEWGLQETQY
>TRBJ1-2|TRBV6-5
ASSYSNSNFLGYT
>TRBJ2-7|TRBV7-9
ASSPTGLAGARGSEQY
>TRBJ2-1|TRBV6-1
ASSEAGGGAGNEQF
>TRBJ1-5|TRBV6-5
ASSLWADSNQPQH
>TRBJ1-5|TRBV27
ASGPTGSNQPQH
>TRBJ2-3|TRBV7-9
ASSPPRQTFTTDTQY
>TRBJ1-3|TRBV29-1
SVTAGSGNTIY
>TRBJ1-1|TRBV7-3
ASSLGENTEAF
>TRBJ2-3|TRBV7-8
ASSLGLAGMDTQY
>TRBJ2-2|TRBV11-3
ASSSRDRDGELF
>TRBJ1-5|TRBV5-6
ASSFGTGYNQPQH
>TRBJ2-3|TRBV4-3
ASSQDTGQGISTDTQY
>TRBJ1-4|TRBV6-6
ASSYTQGSEKLF
>TRBJ1-5|TRBV11-2
ASSRQVDQPQH
>TRBJ2-4|TRBV6-1
ASKGSSKNIQY
>TRBJ1-6|TRBV6-7
ASSYSGGYNSPLH
>TRBJ2-3|TRBV10-3
AISSADTQY
>TRBJ1-5|TRBV7-2
ASSLGQGAPNQPQH
>TRBJ2-1|TRBV19
ASSVGPYNEQF
>TRBJ2-7|TRBV4-1
ASSRQGAREQY
>TRBJ2-3|TRBV9
ASSVGGDTQY
>TRBJ1-5|TRBV28
ASSWGQGNQPQH
>TRBJ2-5|TRBV9
ASSVGGGQETQY
>TRBJ2-1|TRBV9
ASSVQGGEQF
>TRBJ1-1|TRBV9
ASSVEGTGGTEAF
>TRBJ1-5|TRBV19
ASSSRGTSNQPQH